This TCR beta chain was sequenced during a study of T cells in Graves' hyperthyroidism and ophthalmopathy (dated 2019 in TCRdb). Regarding the research as a whole: Peripheral blood samples were taken at initial diagnosis, before any treatment was given. TCR V-J signatures able to tell the groups apart were searched for in a discovery cohort of about a hundred patients, of whom around 42 had Graves' ophthalmopathy and 55 to 60 had stable Graves' hyperthyroidism. Prospective prediction of ophthalmopathy was tested in an independent validation cohort consisting of roughly 20 hyperthyroidism patients and about 17 patients who later progressed to ophthalmopathy. The roughly 99 discovery patients were divided at random into training and test sets in a 7:3 ratio. In six Graves' hyperthyroidism patients, the study also compared T-cell repertoires from thyroid tissue with T-cell repertoires from blood. After blood sampling, hyperthyroidism patients were treated with methimazole at a starting dose of 30 mg daily, and ophthalmopathy patients were treated with high-dose intravenous methylprednisolone. The paper describes TCR Vbeta CDR3 sequencing of roughly 130 peripheral blood samples, made up of 43 ophthalmopathy patients, roughly 72 hyperthyroidism patients and roughly 17 progressor patients.

CDR1 and CDR2 were assigned from the germline V gene as SGHRS and YFSETQ. Taken from cysteine to phenylalanine, the CDR3 has 16 residues. The read is trimmed to its CDR3 DNA, 48 bases read in frame from base 1. For this chain, trimming is 4 bases at the V end and 0 bases at the J end, and the number of junction bases without a gene match is 7. The table lists this clonotype with many counts. What this receptor recognizes is not known. Base-call qualities are not available, and no considerably larger clone is one nucleotide away. The hyperthyroidism patients were between 18 and 65 years old and newly diagnosed, with a disease duration of less than 2 months. Patients with uncontrolled infections, other autoimmune diseases, pregnancy or lactation were excluded. Clinical symptoms, serum thyroxine and TRAb, thyroid ultrasound, and orbital computed tomography formed the basis for the diagnoses. Blood from progressor patients was drawn when they were first diagnosed with hyperthyroidism, before any ophthalmopathy symptoms appeared. Ficoll-Paque density gradient centrifugation was used to isolate PBMCs from around 10 ml of fresh peripheral blood. Progressor patients were first diagnosed with Graves' hyperthyroidism and then developed ophthalmopathy during follow-up. Total RNA was extracted with Trizol reagent, and quality was checked on an Agilent 2100 Bioanalyzer.

The TCR beta CDR3 regions were amplified from RNA transcripts. For the first round of RT-PCR on the TCR CDR3, the HTBI primer set was used together with the Qiagen OneStep RT-PCR kit. A second multiplex PCR round built the libraries, followed by size selection and purification. The libraries were sequenced on an Illumina HiSeq2000 using paired-end 100 bp reads. Per the authors' processing: SOAPnuke was used to process the raw data, throwing out any read that contained adapters or uncalled bases, had a mean Phred below 15, or lacked an exact constant-primer or identifier match. High-quality paired reads were merged with COPE v1.2.5, and unique nucleotide sequences were defined as clonotypes. MiTCR v1.1 was used to align the clonotypes against IMGT TRBV, TRBD and TRBJ reference segments. Analysis was restricted to V-J combinations with a frequency above 0.0001, which covered 98% to 99.2% of repertoires. A TCS score was defined as the ratio between F50 (clonal expansion) and ExV (chaos), using BLOSUM62-based TCRdist between CDR3 peptides within each V-J. Welch's t-statistics and random forest reduced 450 to 600 V-J features to 10 to 15, which were used in a naive Bayes classifier (R e1071). The public reads were quality trimmed at Q25 with fastp and then assembled into clones with MiXCR by TCRdb, keeping productive beta chains. Rows merge per CDR3 protein into single entries with the most common DNA and genes. The V and J calls follow TCRdb's processing rather than the paper's. The sample yields nearly 600,000 distinct CDR3 sequences; about 15% were counted once. Roughly 6.2% of the sample goes to the ten largest clones.

The paper's findings and limits, for the study overall: A model built on a 13 V-J signature distinguished ophthalmopathy from stable hyperthyroidism, reaching roughly 88% sensitivity and around 81% specificity in cross-validation and 80%/75% in testing. Sample size was not statistically predetermined, and investigators were not blinded to group allocation. Most expanded thyroid clonotypes (frequency above 0.001) were also detected in blood, a finding suggesting that blood repertoires may reflect thyroid immune responses. In validation, the model predicted progression to ophthalmopathy a median of about 5.9 months before onset, with about 70% sensitivity and roughly 73% specificity.

The clonotype comes from a young woman with Graves' hyperthyroidism that later progressed to Graves' ophthalmopathy. The V and J genes are TRBV5-1 and TRBJ1-1; 9 middle bases align to TRBD1. Source material: blood. The CDR3 reads CASSKTGGDMNTEAFF. At the DNA level, the sequence is TGCGCCAGCAGCAAGACAGGGGGTGACATGAACACTGAAGCTTTCTTT. Full variable domain (CDR3 extended with the reference TRBV5-1 and TRBJ1-1 proteins): KAGVTQTPRYLIKTRGQQVTLSCSPISGHRSVSWYQQTPGQGLQFLFEYFSETQRNKGNFPGRFSGRQFSNSRSEMNVSTLELGDSALYLCASSKTGGDMNTEAFFGQGTRLTVV.